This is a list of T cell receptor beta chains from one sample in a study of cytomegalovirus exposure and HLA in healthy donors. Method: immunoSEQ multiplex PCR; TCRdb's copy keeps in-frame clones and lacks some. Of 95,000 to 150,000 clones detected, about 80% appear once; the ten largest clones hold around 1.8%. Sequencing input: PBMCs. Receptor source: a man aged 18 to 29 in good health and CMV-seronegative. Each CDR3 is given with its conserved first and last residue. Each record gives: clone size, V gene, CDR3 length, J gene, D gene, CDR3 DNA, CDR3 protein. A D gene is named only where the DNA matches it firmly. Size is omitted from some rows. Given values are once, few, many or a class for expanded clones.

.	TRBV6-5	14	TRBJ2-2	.	TGTGCCAGCAGCGAAGGGGCGCTCACCGGGGAGCTGTTTTTT	CASSEGALTGELFF
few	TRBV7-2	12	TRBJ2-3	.	TGTGCCAGCAGAGGAGAGCCCGATACGCAGTATTTT	CASRGEPDTQYF
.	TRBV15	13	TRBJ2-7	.	TGTGCCACCAGCAGAGGACAGACCTACGAGCAGTACTTC	CATSRGQTYEQYF
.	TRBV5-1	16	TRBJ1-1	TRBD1	TGCGCCAGCAGCTTGGCCCTAACAGGGGTGAACACTGAAGCTTTCTTT	CASSLALTGVNTEAFF
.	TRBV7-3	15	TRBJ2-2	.	TGTGCCAGCAGCTCCACCGGTGGGAGGACCGGGGAGCTGTTTTTT	CASSSTGGRTGELFF
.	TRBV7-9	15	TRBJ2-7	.	TGTGCCAGCAGCTCTGAGCAGGGGAGTCTATACGAGCAGTACTTC	CASSSEQGSLYEQYF
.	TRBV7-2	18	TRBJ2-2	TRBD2	TGTGCCTCCGGACCGGGACTAGCGGGGGGACCGAACACCGGGGAGCTGTTTTTT	CASGPGLAGGPNTGELFF
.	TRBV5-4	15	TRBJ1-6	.	TGTGCCAGCAGCTTAGCAGGGGATAAGAATTCACCCCTCCACTTT	CASSLAGDKNSPLHF
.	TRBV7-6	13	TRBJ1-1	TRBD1	TGTCAGATTCGGGACAGGGGCTGCACTGAAGCTTTCTTT	CQIRDRGCTEAFF
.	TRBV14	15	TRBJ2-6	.	TGTGCCAGCAGCCAAGGGGGGGCTGGGGCCAACGTCCTGACTTTC	CASSQGGAGANVLTF
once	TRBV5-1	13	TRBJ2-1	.	TGCGCCAGCAGCTTGGGGAGTTGGCCAGAAGAGTTCTTC	CASSLGSWPEEFF
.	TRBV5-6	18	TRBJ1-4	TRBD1	TGTGCCAGCAGCGCCCCTGTAGGGACAGGGGAAGGTGGAGAAAAACTGTTTTTT	CASSAPVGTGEGGEKLFF
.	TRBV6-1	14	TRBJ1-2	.	TGTGCCAGCAGTGAAGCAAACGGGAACTATGGCTACACCTTC	CASSEANGNYGYTF
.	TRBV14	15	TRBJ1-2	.	TGTGCCAGCAGCCAAGTTTTCACAGAATCTCATGGCTACACCTTC	CASSQVFTESHGYTF
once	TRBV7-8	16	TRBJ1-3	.	TGTGCCAGCAGCCAGTTAAGCGTGCCCTCTGGAAACACCATATATTTT	CASSQLSVPSGNTIYF
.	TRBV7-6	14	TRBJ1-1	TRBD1	TGTGCCAGCAGCCAACAAACAGGGGAGACTGAAGCTTTCTTT	CASSQQTGETEAFF
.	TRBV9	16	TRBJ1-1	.	TGTGCCAGCAGCGGGGGGATGGGAGGGGGAATGCGTGAAGCTTTCTTT	CASSGGMGGGMREAFF
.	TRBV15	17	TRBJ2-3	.	TGTGCCACCAGCAGAGATAAGATCCTAGAGGGCACAGATACGCAGTATTTT	CATSRDKILEGTDTQYF
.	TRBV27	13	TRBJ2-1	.	TGTGCCAGGTGTTTTCAGGGCATGGATGAGCAGTTCTTC	CARCFQGMDEQFF
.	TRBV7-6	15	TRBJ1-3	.	TGTGCCAGCAGCTTTGGGCCCGGCTCTGGAAACACCATATATTTT	CASSFGPGSGNTIYF
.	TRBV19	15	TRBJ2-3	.	TGTGCCAGTAGTAAGGCGACAGGCGTATCAGATACGCAGTATTTT	CASSKATGVSDTQYF
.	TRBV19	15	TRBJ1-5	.	TGTGCCAGTAGTTCCGGTGGAGGGCCAGGTCAGCCCCAGCATTTT	CASSSGGGPGQPQHF
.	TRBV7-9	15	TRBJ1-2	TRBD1	TGTGCCAGCAGCTCTACAGGGGAGAGGACCTATGGCTACACCTTC	CASSSTGERTYGYTF
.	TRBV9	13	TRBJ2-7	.	TGTGCCAGCAGCGTAGGTAGCGGCAACGAGCAGTACTTC	CASSVGSGNEQYF
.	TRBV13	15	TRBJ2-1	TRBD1	TGTGCCAGCAGCCCCCAAGGGACAGGGTCCAATGAGCAGTTCTTC	CASSPQGTGSNEQFF
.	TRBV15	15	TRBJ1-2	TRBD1	TGTGCCACCAGCCTACGCCTGGGACAGGGGGCTGGCTACACCTTC	CATSLRLGQGAGYTF
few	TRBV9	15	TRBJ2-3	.	TGTGCCAGCAGCGCAAGCGGTCTCACCGCAGATACGCAGTATTTT	CASSASGLTADTQYF
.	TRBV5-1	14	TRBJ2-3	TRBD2	TGCGCCAGCAGCCGGGAGGGCGTTACAGATACGCAGTATTTT	CASSREGVTDTQYF
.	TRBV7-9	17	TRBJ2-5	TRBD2	TGTGCCAGCAGCTTAGGGGGACTAGCGGGGGTCCAAGAGACCCAGTACTTC	CASSLGGLAGVQETQYF
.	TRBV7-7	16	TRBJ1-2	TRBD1	TGTGCCAGCAGCTTACGGGACAGGGGCGTGTCGGATGGCTACACCTTC	CASSLRDRGVSDGYTF
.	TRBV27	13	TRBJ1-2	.	TGTGCCAGCAGTTTAGATCGCGGGGTCGGCTACACCTTC	CASSLDRGVGYTF
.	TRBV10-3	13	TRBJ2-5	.	TGTGCCATCAGTGAAATTTCCGGGAGGACCCAGTACTTC	CAISEISGRTQYF
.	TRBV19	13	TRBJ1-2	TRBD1	TGTGCCAGTAGTCCAGCGACAGGGGGCAGCTACACCTTC	CASSPATGGSYTF
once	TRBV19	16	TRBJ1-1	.	TGTGCCAGTAGTATCCCCTCCGGGTCCTCAAACACTGAAGCTTTCTTT	CASSIPSGSSNTEAFF
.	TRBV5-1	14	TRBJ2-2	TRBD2	TGCGCCAGCAGTGAGCGGGGGCCCACCGGGGAGCTGTTTTTT	CASSERGPTGELFF
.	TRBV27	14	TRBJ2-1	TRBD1	TGTGCCAGCAGTTTATTTCTAGGGGGCGGGGAGCAGTTCTTC	CASSLFLGGGEQFF
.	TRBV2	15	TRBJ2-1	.	TGTGCCAGTAACTCACAGGGACCCTCCTACAATGAGCAGTTCTTC	CASNSQGPSYNEQFF
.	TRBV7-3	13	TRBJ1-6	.	TGTGCCAGCAGCTTGAACAGGGTCTCACCCCTCCACTTT	CASSLNRVSPLHF
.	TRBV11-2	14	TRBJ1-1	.	TGTGCCAGCAGCTTCACAGGGCGCTACACTGAAGCTTTCTTT	CASSFTGRYTEAFF
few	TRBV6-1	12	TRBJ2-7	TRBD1	TGTGCCAGCAGCCACGACAGGGGCGAGCAGTACTTC	CASSHDRGEQYF
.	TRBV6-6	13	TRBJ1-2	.	TGTGCCAGCATCGCAGACAGCGTCTATGGCTACACCTTC	CASIADSVYGYTF
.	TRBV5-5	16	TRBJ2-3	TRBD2	TGTGCCAGCAGCAGAGCGGGGGGGCCGGTGGAAGATACGCAGTATTTT	CASSRAGGPVEDTQYF
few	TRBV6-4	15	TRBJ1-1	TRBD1	TGTGCCAGCAGTGACTCTGACAGGGCCCCCGGTGAAGCTTTCTTT	CASSDSDRAPGEAFF
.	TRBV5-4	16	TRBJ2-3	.	TGTGCCAGCAGCACGGGGCCCGGGGGAAACACAGATACGCAGTATTTT	CASSTGPGGNTDTQYF
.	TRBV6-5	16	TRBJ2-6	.	TGTGCCAGCAGTTTCTCGATGAGCTCTGGGGCCAACGTCCTGACTTTC	CASSFSMSSGANVLTF
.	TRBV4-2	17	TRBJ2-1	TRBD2	TGTGCCAGCAGCCAAGGGCAAGCGGGGGGCATCTACAATGAGCAGTTCTTC	CASSQGQAGGIYNEQFF
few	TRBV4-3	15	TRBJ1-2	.	TGCGCCAGCAGCCAAGCCCCGACAGGTCTGGGGGGCTACACCTTC	CASSQAPTGLGGYTF
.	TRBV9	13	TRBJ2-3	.	TGTGCCAGCAGCGACCCGAATGAGGATACGCAGTATTTT	CASSDPNEDTQYF
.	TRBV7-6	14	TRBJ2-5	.	TGTGCCAGCAGCTCACCGGGTCAGAGAGAGACCCAGTACTTC	CASSSPGQRETQYF
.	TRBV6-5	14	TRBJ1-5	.	TGTGCCAGCAGTTACTCCTGGGGAGGGCAGCCCCAGCATTTT	CASSYSWGGQPQHF
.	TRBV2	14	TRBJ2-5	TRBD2	TGTGCCAGCAAGGTAGCGGGTGGGGGAGAGACCCAGTACTTC	CASKVAGGGETQYF
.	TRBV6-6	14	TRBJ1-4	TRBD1	TGTGCCAGCAGTAGGACAGGGGGCAATGAAAAACTGTTTTTT	CASSRTGGNEKLFF
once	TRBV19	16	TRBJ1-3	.	TGTGCCAGTACTGGGAATTCGACCAGGGGCAGAAACACCATATATTTT	CASTGNSTRGRNTIYF
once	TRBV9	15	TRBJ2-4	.	TGTGCCAGCAGTGACCGAGGATTAGCCAAAAACATTCAGTACTTC	CASSDRGLAKNIQYF
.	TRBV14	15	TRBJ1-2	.	TGTGCCAGCAGCCAACAGACAGGACGGAGCTATGGCTACACCTTC	CASSQQTGRSYGYTF
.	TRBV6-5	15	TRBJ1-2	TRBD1	TGTGCCAGCAGTTTGTCGGGACAGGGCAACTATGGCTACACCTTC	CASSLSGQGNYGYTF